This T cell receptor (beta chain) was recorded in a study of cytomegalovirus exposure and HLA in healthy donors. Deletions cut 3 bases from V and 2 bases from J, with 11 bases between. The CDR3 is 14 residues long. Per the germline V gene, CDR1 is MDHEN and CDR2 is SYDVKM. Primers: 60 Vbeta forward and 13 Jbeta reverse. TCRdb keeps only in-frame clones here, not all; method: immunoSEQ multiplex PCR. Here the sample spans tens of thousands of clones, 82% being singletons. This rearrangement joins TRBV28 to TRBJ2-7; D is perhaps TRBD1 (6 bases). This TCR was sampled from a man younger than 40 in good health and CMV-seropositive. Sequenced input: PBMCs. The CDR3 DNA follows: TGTGCCAGCAGTTTGGGCGGACAGACCTACGAGCAGTACTTC. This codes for CASSLGGQTYEQYF.